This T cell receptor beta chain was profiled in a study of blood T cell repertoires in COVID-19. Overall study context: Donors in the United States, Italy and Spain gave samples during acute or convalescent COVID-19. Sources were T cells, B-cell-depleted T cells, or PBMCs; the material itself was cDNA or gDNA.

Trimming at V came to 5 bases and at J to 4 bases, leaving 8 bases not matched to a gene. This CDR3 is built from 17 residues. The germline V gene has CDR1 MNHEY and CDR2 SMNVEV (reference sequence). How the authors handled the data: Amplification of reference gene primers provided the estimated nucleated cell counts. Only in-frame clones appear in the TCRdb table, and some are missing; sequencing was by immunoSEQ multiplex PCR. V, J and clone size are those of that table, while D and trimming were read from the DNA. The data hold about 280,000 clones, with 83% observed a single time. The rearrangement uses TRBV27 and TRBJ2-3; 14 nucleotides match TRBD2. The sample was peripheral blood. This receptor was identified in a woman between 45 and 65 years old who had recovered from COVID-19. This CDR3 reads CASSPRRTSGGPDTQYF. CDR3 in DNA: TGTGCCAGCAGTCCGCGGCGGACTAGCGGGGGGCCAGATACGCAGTATTTT.